This entry concerns a single T cell receptor beta chain. The antigen remains undetermined. The germline V gene has CDR1 SGHDT and CDR2 YYEEEE. The CDR3 spans 15 residues. The ends lost 1 base at V and 3 bases at J; junction bases unmatched: 3. This sample stems from a study of cytomegalovirus exposure and HLA in healthy donors. Whole-study context: From donors who were HLA-typed, an early data release held 80 million to 85 million unique TCRs.

Use of 60 Vbeta and 13 Jbeta primers characterized the PCR. Generated by immunoSEQ multiplex PCR, the TCRdb table keeps only in-frame clones and is missing some. The data contain 180,000 or so clones, around 79% of them singletons. Whole-study findings and limits: A later analysis linked a missense variant in DCLRE1C to the trimming of TCR beta V and J genes. A later analysis showed TCR association rates differing by HLA locus, peaking at DRB1 and lowest at HLA-C. Several of the most significant clusters were apparently associated with common viral pathogens in a later analysis.

The V and J genes are TRBV5-6 and TRBJ1-4; 7 positions agree with TRBD1. The sample taken for sequencing was PBMCs. The clonotype originates from a man in his fifties or sixties in good health and CMV-seropositive. The CDR3 bases are TGTGCCAGCAGCTTGCCCGGGACAGCTAATGAAAAACTGTTTTTT. It yields the protein CASSLPGTANEKLFF.